This is a list of T cell receptor beta chains from one sample in a study of blood T cell repertoires in COVID-19. TCRdb's table, derived via immunoSEQ multiplex PCR, lists solely in-frame clones and lacks some. The sample lists a few hundred thousand clones, approximately 84% seen once, with roughly 1% in the top ten. The specimen was PBMCs or T cells enriched from blood (not recorded which). Every receptor here comes from a young woman who had recovered from COVID-19. Each CDR3 is given with its conserved first and last residue. The D gene is left open where the match is weak. Clone size appears in some rows only: once, few, many, or a class for an expanded clone.

clone_size j_call v_call d_call cdr3_length cdr3_nt cdr3_aa
NA TRBJ1-5 TRBV27 TRBD1 17 TGTGCCAGCAGTTCGATACAGGGACAGCTGTTAACTCAGCCCCAGCATTTT CASSSIQGQLLTQPQHF
NA TRBJ2-5 TRBV3-1/TRBV3-2 TRBD1 15 TGTGCCAGCAGCCTAATGACAGGGGGCTCAGAGACCCAGTACTTC CASSLMTGGSETQYF
once TRBJ1-1 TRBV19 TRBD1 14 TGTGCCAGTAGTTCACGGACAGGACCTACTGAAGCTTTCTTT CASSSRTGPTEAFF
NA TRBJ1-1 TRBV6-5 NA 13 TGTGCCAGCAGCCGGGGGAAGAACACTGAAGCTTTCTTT CASSRGKNTEAFF
NA TRBJ1-2 TRBV9 NA 14 TGTGCCAGCAGCGTAGAAGTACTGAACTATGGCTACACCTTC CASSVEVLNYGYTF
NA TRBJ1-1 TRBV18 NA 13 TGTGCCAGCTCACCAAAGGGGGGGACTGAAGCTTTCTTT CASSPKGGTEAFF
NA TRBJ1-3 TRBV10-2 NA 14 TGCGCCAGCAGTGAGGACAGCTCTGGAAACACCATATATTTT CASSEDSSGNTIYF
NA TRBJ2-1 TRBV27 NA 15 TGTGCCAGCAGTGCTTACCGGGGAGAAGACAATGAGCAGTTCTTC CASSAYRGEDNEQFF
NA TRBJ1-4 TRBV2 NA 14 TGTGCCAGCAGCCTAGGGACCGCCGGGGGAAAACTGTTTTTT CASSLGTAGGKLFF
once TRBJ2-5 TRBV6-1 TRBD2 19 TGTGCCAGCAGTGAATGGGGCCTAGCGGGGAGCACTTACCAAGAGACCCAGTACTTC CASSEWGLAGSTYQETQYF
NA TRBJ1-4 TRBV19 NA 14 TGTGCCAGTAGTATGTCGGCAGGGGTTGAAAAACTGTTTTTT CASSMSAGVEKLFF
NA TRBJ2-5 TRBV23-1 NA 13 TGCGCCAGTAACGTCGCCCCAGGGGAGACCCAGTACTTC CASNVAPGETQYF
NA TRBJ1-4 TRBV27 NA 15 TGTGCCAGCAGTCCCAGGACAGTCCGTAATGAAAAACTGTTTTTT CASSPRTVRNEKLFF
NA TRBJ1-4 TRBV14 NA 15 TGTGCCAGCAGCGAAGGTCGGGGGGGGAATGAAAAACTGTTTTTT CASSEGRGGNEKLFF
NA TRBJ1-5 TRBV2 TRBD1 16 TGTGCCAGCAGACCCCAGGGGGTGGGAAGCAATCAGCCCCAGCATTTT CASRPQGVGSNQPQHF
NA TRBJ1-1 TRBV11-2 NA 13 TGTGCCAGCGCAAGTGGGGGGTACACTGAAGCTTTCTTT CASASGGYTEAFF
few TRBJ1-6 TRBV5-1 TRBD1 15 TGCGCCAGCAGCTGGGACAGGGCGCCAAATTCACCCCTCCACTTT CASSWDRAPNSPLHF
NA TRBJ2-5 TRBV19 NA 14 TGTGCCAGTAGTATTGGACACACCAAAGAGACCCAGTACTTC CASSIGHTKETQYF
NA TRBJ1-5 TRBV7-9 NA 15 TGTGCCAGCAGCGAGACGGACAGCTACAATCAGCCCCAGCATTTT CASSETDSYNQPQHF
NA TRBJ1-1 TRBV5-1 NA 12 TGCGCCAGCAGCTTACAGGGATTGGAAGCTTTCTTT CASSLQGLEAFF
once TRBJ2-5 TRBV14 TRBD1 15 TGTGCCAGCAGCCAACTAACAGGGGGCCAAGAGACCCAGTACTTC CASSQLTGGQETQYF
few TRBJ2-1 TRBV3-1/TRBV3-2 TRBD2 15 TGTGCCAGCAGCCAAGTCCTAGCGGGGCCTCGTGAGCAGTTCTTC CASSQVLAGPREQFF
NA TRBJ1-5 TRBV28 NA 16 TGTGCCAGCAGTTTGGGGGGGGCGGGAAGCAATCAGCCCCAGCATTTT CASSLGGAGSNQPQHF
once TRBJ1-4 TRBV28 TRBD1 15 TGTGCCAGCAGACACCGCAGGACAGGGAATGAAAAACTGTTTTTT CASRHRRTGNEKLFF
NA TRBJ1-5 TRBV4-2 NA 16 TGTGCCAGCAGCCAAGAAGTCGGACAGAGAAATCAGCCCCAGCATTTT CASSQEVGQRNQPQHF
once TRBJ2-5 TRBV28 TRBD2 15 TGTGCCAGCAGCAGGACTAGCGGGGGATTAGAGACCCAGTACTTC CASSRTSGGLETQYF
NA TRBJ1-1 TRBV5-1 TRBD1 14 TGCGCCAGCAGCGAGGGGACAGGGGGCGTAAGTGCTTTCTTT CASSEGTGGVSAFF
NA TRBJ2-1 TRBV10-3 TRBD1 14 TGTGCCACCACGACAGGGATCTCCTACAATGAGCAGTTCTTC CATTTGISYNEQFF
once TRBJ1-2 TRBV30 NA 14 TGTGCCTGGAGGGAACAGGGAGGGGGCTATGGCTACACCTTC CAWREQGGGYGYTF
NA TRBJ2-5 TRBV4-1 TRBD2 17 TGCGCCAGCAGCCAAGATCGTAGCGGGGGACTGAAAGAGACCCAGTACTTC CASSQDRSGGLKETQYF
NA TRBJ2-2 TRBV11-2 NA 13 TGTGCCAGCACCGTGACACTTACCGGGGAGCTGTTTTTT CASTVTLTGELFF
NA TRBJ2-5 TRBV3-1/TRBV3-2 NA 15 TGTGCCAGCAGCCAGGTACAGGGAGAGGTAGAGACCCAGTACTTC CASSQVQGEVETQYF
NA TRBJ1-6 TRBV14 NA 15 TGTGCCAGCAGCCGGGACATCCTGGCTAATTCACCCCTCCACTTT CASSRDILANSPLHF
NA TRBJ2-7 TRBV7-6 TRBD2 15 TGTGCCAGCAGCTTCTCTCCGGAAGCGGGGGTCGAGCAGTACTTC CASSFSPEAGVEQYF
NA TRBJ1-2 TRBV27 TRBD1 14 TGTGCCAGCAGTGACAGGGAACTCAACTATGGCTACACCTTC CASSDRELNYGYTF
NA TRBJ2-5 TRBV25-1 NA 12 TGTGCCAGCAGTCCCGGAGGAGAGACCCAGTACTTC CASSPGGETQYF
NA TRBJ1-2 TRBV7-8 NA 16 TGTGCCAGCAACGGAGACACAGGCTTCAACTCCTATGGCTACACCTTC CASNGDTGFNSYGYTF
NA TRBJ1-5 TRBV28 NA 15 TGTGCCAGCAGGGTCCCCGACGGGGTCAATCAGCCCCAGCATTTT CASRVPDGVNQPQHF
NA TRBJ2-1 TRBV7-2 NA 16 TGTGCCAGCAGCTTAGGGCCGGCGGGTAGTTCCAATGAGCAGTTCTTC CASSLGPAGSSNEQFF
NA TRBJ2-7 TRBV2 TRBD1 14 TGTGCCAGCATCATGGACAGGGGACGCTACGAGCAGTACTTC CASIMDRGRYEQYF
NA TRBJ1-2 TRBV30 TRBD1 14 TGTGCCGCGACCGGGACAGCGATTAACTATGGCTACACCTTC CAATGTAINYGYTF
NA TRBJ2-5 TRBV15 NA 14 TGTGCCACCAGCCCGAGGGGGTTCCAAGAGACCCAGTACTTC CATSPRGFQETQYF
once TRBJ1-6 TRBV2 NA 15 TGTGCCAGCAGTGACGGGGGTAACTATAATTCACCCCTCCACTTT CASSDGGNYNSPLHF
once TRBJ2-3 TRBV10-3 NA 15 TGTGCCATCAGTGATTTAGCGGAAACCACAGATACGCAGTATTTT CAISDLAETTDTQYF
NA TRBJ1-5 TRBV5-1 TRBD1 15 TGCGCCAGCAGGAGCAACAGGGGTAGCAATCAGCCCCAGCATTTT CASRSNRGSNQPQHF
NA TRBJ1-3 TRBV3-1/TRBV3-2 NA 16 TGTGCCAGCAGCCAAGATATCGGACAGATACGAAACACCATATATTTT CASSQDIGQIRNTIYF
few TRBJ2-5 TRBV7-7 TRBD1 16 TGTGCCAGCAGCCGAACGGGACAGGGGGCACAGGAGACCCAGTACTTC CASSRTGQGAQETQYF